The rows below give T cell receptor beta chains drawn from one sample of a study of T-cell reconstitution after alpha-beta-depleted transplantation in children. TCRdb itself ran the PCR reads through MiXCR, one entry per CDR3 protein. Among a few hundred thousand distinct CDR3 sequences listed, 11% were seen once. The starting material was PBMCs from the stem cell graft donor, obtained from the stem cell graft. The receptors were gathered from a human donor who donated a stem cell graft to a child with acute myeloid leukemia. Both conserved end residues are part of each CDR3. D genes are given only for firm matches. Where a row states a size, it is once, few, many or the class of an expanded clone; other rows omit it.

CDR3 length	D gene	V gene	clone size	J gene	CDR3 protein	CDR3 DNA
15	-	TRBV4-2	few	TRBJ1-6	CASSQRGAGNSPLHF	TGTGCCAGCAGCCAACGAGGGGCCGGGAATTCACCCCTCCACTTT
15	-	TRBV5-8	-	TRBJ2-3	CASSLESGGTDTQYF	TGTGCCAGCAGCTTGGAATCGGGAGGCACAGATACGCAGTATTTT
17	-	TRBV20-1	many	TRBJ2-1	CSARDAVGAIGYNEQFF	TGCAGTGCTAGAGATGCAGTCGGAGCGATAGGTTACAATGAGCAGTTCTTC
16	-	TRBV5-6	-	TRBJ1-5	CASSLGQGGLGQPQHF	TGTGCCAGCAGCTTGGGTCAGGGAGGACTCGGTCAGCCCCAGCATTTT
18	TRBD1	TRBV6-2/TRBV6-3	-	TRBJ1-1	CASIPVGGTGGKRTEAFF	TGTGCCAGCATTCCCGTCGGTGGGACAGGGGGGAAGAGAACTGAAGCTTTCTTT
14	TRBD1	TRBV2	-	TRBJ2-2	CASSATGDSGELFF	TGTGCCAGCAGTGCGACAGGGGACAGCGGGGAGCTGTTTTTT
15	TRBD2	TRBV9	many	TRBJ2-7	CASSARTSGSYEQYF	TGTGCCAGCAGCGCCCGGACTAGCGGGAGCTACGAGCAGTACTTC
12	-	TRBV20-1	many	TRBJ2-1	CSARDPGNEQFF	TGCAGTGCTAGAGATCCGGGCAATGAGCAGTTCTTC
14	TRBD1	TRBV5-1	-	TRBJ2-2	CASSVGTGPGELFF	TGCGCCAGCAGCGTAGGGACAGGGCCCGGGGAGCTGTTTTTT
15	-	TRBV15	few	TRBJ1-3	CATSRDSLSGNTIYF	TGTGCCACCAGCAGAGACAGCCTCTCTGGAAACACCATATATTTT
15	-	TRBV5-1	-	TRBJ2-1	CASRQGRESYNEQFF	TGCGCCAGCAGGCAGGGGCGGGAGTCCTACAATGAGCAGTTCTTC
14	-	TRBV15	-	TRBJ2-5	CATSRDLVGETQYF	TGTGCCACCAGCAGAGATCTGGTCGGGGAGACCCAGTACTTC
18	TRBD2	TRBV20-1	many	TRBJ2-3	CSAESRRLAGGRTDTQYF	TGCAGTGCAGAGAGCCGCCGACTAGCGGGGGGACGCACAGATACGCAGTATTTT
16	-	TRBV6-1	-	TRBJ2-3	CASSDDSAWGTDTQYF	TGTGCCAGCAGTGACGACTCCGCATGGGGCACAGATACGCAGTATTTT
14	-	TRBV5-1	few	TRBJ1-1	CASSLTSANTEAFF	TGCGCCAGCAGCTTGACTTCAGCGAACACTGAAGCTTTCTTT
17	TRBD1	TRBV5-1	few	TRBJ1-1	CASSLGAGGGADTEAFF	TGCGCCAGCAGCTTGGGTGCAGGGGGCGGTGCGGACACTGAAGCTTTCTTT
18	TRBD2	TRBV5-1	few	TRBJ2-7	CASSFARVSGNRWHEQYF	TGCGCCAGCAGCTTTGCCCGAGTTAGCGGGAACCGATGGCACGAGCAGTACTTC
14	TRBD2	TRBV20-1	many	TRBJ2-3	CSARIAGSTDTQYF	TGCAGTGCTAGAATAGCGGGAAGTACAGATACGCAGTATTTT
18	-	TRBV2	-	TRBJ2-4	CASSEGLAPRVPKNIQYF	TGTGCCAGCAGTGAAGGTTTAGCGCCGCGGGTTCCCAAAAACATTCAGTACTTC
11	TRBD1	TRBV29-1	-	TRBJ2-3	CSGEGANTQYF	TGCAGCGGAGAGGGGGCGAATACGCAGTATTTT
11	-	TRBV6-1	-	TRBJ2-4	CASSELGVQYF	TGTGCCAGCAGTGAATTAGGGGTTCAGTACTTC
15	-	TRBV10-3	few	TRBJ1-1	CAISDLAGNLTEAFF	TGTGCCATCAGTGATTTGGCAGGCAATCTGACTGAAGCTTTCTTT
12	TRBD1	TRBV25-1	few	TRBJ1-1	CASRPGQGLTFF	TGTGCCAGCAGGCCGGGACAGGGATTAACTTTCTTT
13	-	TRBV10-1	-	TRBJ1-1	CASSMTWDTEAFF	TGCGCCAGCAGTATGACATGGGACACTGAAGCTTTCTTT
12	-	TRBV12-3/TRBV12-4	few	TRBJ1-1	CASRPGVRGAFF	TGTGCCAGCAGGCCAGGGGTAAGGGGGGCTTTCTTT
15	TRBD2	TRBV6-2/TRBV6-3	many	TRBJ2-3	CASSRASGSTDTQYF	TGTGCCAGCAGTCGGGCTAGCGGTAGCACAGATACGCAGTATTTT
15	TRBD2	TRBV20-1	-	TRBJ2-5	CSATAREDTRETQYF	TGCAGTGCAACGGCGCGGGAGGATACACGAGAGACCCAGTACTTC
17	TRBD1	TRBV11-2	-	TRBJ2-1	CASSLSEIGTVANEQFF	TGTGCCAGCAGCTTATCGGAAATAGGGACAGTCGCTAATGAGCAGTTCTTC